Shown below are 20 T cell receptor beta chains from a single sample sequenced in a study of cytomegalovirus exposure and HLA in healthy donors (TCRdb year 2017). The protocol used for the library was the immunoSEQ multiplex PCR assay. This immuneACCESS table, as held by TCRdb, lists in-frame sequences with V and J called but not all clones. Of the missing ones, under half trace to an unresolved V gene in checked studies; the others have no known cause. A total of 65,000 to 85,000 clones appear in this sample, roughly 94% of them only once. The ten biggest clones cover roughly 0.75% of the sample. Sequenced material: PBMCs. The receptor source for this set is a woman aged 18-29 years in good health and CMV-seronegative.

The J gene is TRBJ1-1, the V gene TRBV19; TRBD1 matches at 9 bases. Per germline, CDR1 LNHDA and CDR2 SQIVND (reference sequence). CDR3 length equals 18 residues. V lost 3 bases, J lost 0 bases, and 11 bases stayed unmatched. Here the CDR3 DNA reads TGTGCCAGTAGTATGGGTCCGGGACAGGGTTCCATGAACACTGAAGCTTTCTTT. It codes for CASSMGPGQGSMNTEAFF.

CDR3 in DNA: TGCGCCAGCAGCTGGAGGGGGGGCGAGGACTATGGCTACACCTTC. Protein product: CASSWRGGEDYGYTF. This chain joins TRBV5-1 and TRBJ1-2, with a possible D match to TRBD1 (6 bases). The CDR3 is 15 residues long. Per the germline V gene, CDR1 is SGHRS and CDR2 is YFSETQ. V was cut by 3 bases and J by 3 bases, with 15 bases left in between.

The chain uses TRBV13 and TRBJ2-7, with D possibly TRBD1 on 6 matching bases. The CDR3 covers 12 residues. The V and J ends lost 8 bases and 4 bases respectively, with 12 bases between them. Germline loops: CDR1 PRHDT, CDR2 FYEKMQ (reference sequence). This CDR3 is CASSDRPYEQYF. The CDR3 nucleotides read TGTGCCAGCTCGGACAGACCTTACGAGCAGTACTTC.

V and J are TRBV5-4 and TRBJ2-1; 10 nucleotides agree with TRBD2. Germline V lookup: CDR1 SGHNT, CDR2 YYREEE (reference sequence). V dropped 5 bases and J dropped 2; count of bases not matched to a gene: 4. The CDR3 extends over 15 amino acids. In DNA, the CDR3 is TGTGCCAGCAGACCCCTAGCGGGGGCCTACAATGAGCAGTTCTTC. Protein sequence: CASRPLAGAYNEQFF.

The V and J genes are TRBV6-1 and TRBJ1-6, with a possible D match to TRBD1 (5 bases). The CDR3 is 13 residues long. Trimming cost V 7 bases and J 9 bases, with 13 bases left between them. Per the germline V gene, CDR1 is MNHNS and CDR2 is SASEGT. CDR3 sequence reads: CASIGGGGSPLHF. CDR3 DNA: TGTGCCAGCATCGGCGGGGGTGGTTCACCCCTCCACTTT.

J is TRBJ2-3 and V is TRBV2, with 9 bases matching TRBD2. CDR3 length equals 14 residues. Germline V CDR1 and CDR2: SNHLY, FYNNEI. J gave up 2 bases and V 10 bases, and 7 bases lay outside the gene matches. CDR3 DNA: TGTGCCACCGGGACTAGCCTAATCACAGATACGCAGTATTTT. Translation gives CATGTSLITDTQYF.

This chain joins TRBV18 and TRBJ2-3; D may be TRBD1 (5 bases). V was clipped by 2 bases and J by 2 bases, with 17 bases between them. Germline CDR1 and CDR2: KGHSH and LQKENI. The CDR3 contains 17 residues. The CDR3: CASSPARTREPTDTQYF. The CDR3 bases are TGTGCCAGCTCACCAGCTCGGACAAGGGAACCCACAGATACGCAGTATTTT.

The chain uses TRBV5-6 and TRBJ2-5; TRBD1 matches at 10 bases. The V segment lost 4 bases and the J segment 2 bases; nucleotides outside the gene matches: 8. This CDR3 has 16 residues. Germline values: CDR1 SGHDT, CDR2 YYEEEE. CDR3 sequence (DNA): TGTGCCAGCAGCATACGGACAGGGGGTGGGCAAGAGACCCAGTACTTC. Protein sequence: CASSIRTGGGQETQYF.

The rearrangement joins TRBV5-1 to TRBJ2-2; TRBD1 is a possible D gene (6 bases). Germline V lookup: CDR1 SGHRS, CDR2 YFSETQ. Trimming left V 0 bases short and J 2 bases short, with 8 bases between. This CDR3 spans 15 amino acids. In DNA form, the CDR3 reads TGCGCCAGCAGCTTGGAACAGGGTAACACCGGGGAGCTGTTTTTT. Protein product: CASSLEQGNTGELFF. The whole variable domain, remainder taken from reference TRBV5-1 and TRBJ2-2, is KAGVTQTPRYLIKTRGQQVTLSCSPISGHRSVSWYQQTPGQGLQFLFEYFSETQRNKGNFPGRFSGRQFSNSRSEMNVSTLELGDSALYLCASSLEQGNTGELFFGEGSRLTVL.

The chain carries TRBV2 and TRBJ2-1; 8 bases align to TRBD2. Trimming at V came to 8 bases and at J to 0 bases, leaving 6 bases not matched to a gene. The CDR3 contains 15 residues. The V gene's germline CDR1 is SNHLY and CDR2 FYNNEI. Here the CDR3 reads CASQVAGLSYNEQFF. For the CDR3, the DNA is TGTGCCAGCCAAGTAGCGGGGCTCTCCTACAATGAGCAGTTCTTC.

This chain joins TRBV6-5 and TRBJ2-2; TRBD2 aligns across 12 bases. CDR3 length equals 16 residues. CDR1 and CDR2 (germline): MNHEY, SVGAGI. V dropped 4 bases and J dropped 5; count of bases not matched to a gene: 5. CDR3 in amino acids: CASSSLAGGRTGELFF. Written as DNA, the CDR3 is TGTGCCAGCAGTTCACTAGCGGGGGGCAGGACCGGGGAGCTGTTTTTT.

The V call is TRBV9, the J call TRBJ2-3; no clear D. Germline loops: CDR1 SGDLS, CDR2 YYNGEE. CDR3 length: 14 residues. V was shortened by 0 bases and J by 0 bases, with 5 bases between the two germline ends. The CDR3 sequence is CASSVESSTDTQYF. CDR3 in DNA: TGTGCCAGCAGCGTAGAGAGTAGCACAGATACGCAGTATTTT. Complete variable domain (other parts from reference TRBV9 and TRBJ2-3): DSGVTQTPKHLITATGQRVTLRCSPRSGDLSVYWYQQSLDQGLQFLIQYYNGEERAKGNILERFSAQQFPDLHSELNLSSLELGDSALYFCASSVESSTDTQYFGPGTRLTVL.

The chain has TRBV2 and TRBJ2-2, with 10 bases fitting TRBD1. V lost 5 bases and J lost 0; bases outside the gene matches: 3. The CDR3 is 16 residues long. The germline V gene encodes CDR1 SNHLY and CDR2 FYNNEI. CDR3 sequence: CASSRQGAANTGELFF. In nucleotides, the CDR3 is TGTGCCAGCAGTAGACAGGGGGCGGCGAACACCGGGGAGCTGTTTTTT.

The rearrangement links TRBV6-5 to TRBJ2-3; no firm D call. The CDR3 runs 15 residues. The ends were cut back, 0 bases at V and 0 bases at J, with 7 bases in the middle. Germline V gene sequence: CDR1 MNHEY, CDR2 SVGAGI. The CDR3 is CASSYSRSSTDTQYF. CDR3 coding DNA: TGTGCCAGCAGTTACTCGCGGAGTAGCACAGATACGCAGTATTTT.

The rearrangement uses TRBV7-9 and TRBJ2-7; D is perhaps TRBD1 (5 bases). The V and J ends lost 5 bases and 2 bases respectively, with 10 bases between them. Germline V lookup: CDR1 SEHNR, CDR2 FQNEAQ (reference sequence). The CDR3 spans 13 residues. The DNA for the CDR3 is TGTGCCAGCAGCCCAGGGCAACCCTACGAGCAGTACTTC. Translated, it gives CASSPGQPYEQYF.

This clone has more than one count but fewer than ten. The chain carries TRBV5-7 and TRBJ2-7; D remains ambiguous. TRBV5-7 is designated an ORF whose function remains uncertain. The V end was cut by 6 bases, the J end by 5 bases, with 6 bases between. CDR3 size: 10 residues. CDR3 bases: TGTGCCAGCATTAGTAACGAGCAGTACTTC. This encodes CASISNEQYF.

The chain joins TRBV7-9 to TRBJ1-2, with a tentative D call TRBD1 (6 bases). Germline CDR1 and CDR2: SEHNR and FQNEAQ (reference sequence). V was clipped by 4 bases and J by 2 bases, with 11 bases between them. CDR3 length: 14 amino acids. The DNA for the CDR3 is TGTGCCAGCAGCTCCGGAGACAGGAACTATGGCTACACCTTC. Translating it yields CASSSGDRNYGYTF. Combining the CDR3 with reference TRBV7-9 and TRBJ1-2 gives the whole variable domain DTGVSQNPRHKITKRGQNVTFRCDPISEHNRLYWYRQTLGQGPEFLTYFQNEAQLEKSRLLSDRFSAERPKGSFSTLEIQRTEQGDSAMYLCASSSGDRNYGYTFGSGTRLTVV.

CDR3 region: CASSFNALGWPQHF. DNA of the CDR3: TGTGCCAGCAGTTTTAACGCCCTCGGGTGGCCCCAGCATTTT. The chain recombines TRBV27 with TRBJ1-5; D remains unclear. CDR3 size: 14 residues. Per germline, CDR1 MNHEY and CDR2 SMNVEV (reference sequence). Trimming pared 3 bases from V and 9 bases from J, leaving 15 bases between.

This chain uses TRBV19 with TRBJ2-1, with 8 bases lining up with TRBD2. There are 14 residues in the CDR3. CDR1 and CDR2 (germline): LNHDA, SQIVND (reference sequence). The V and J ends lost 5 bases and 5 bases, in that order; junction bases with no gene match: 5. The chain's CDR3 is CASSSGLDNNEQFF. CDR3 DNA sequence: TGTGCCAGTAGTTCGGGACTAGACAACAATGAGCAGTTCTTC.

The J gene is TRBJ2-7, the V gene TRBV11-2; D is perhaps TRBD2 (6 bases). The CDR3 is 13 amino acids. V was clipped by 6 bases and J by 2 bases, with 11 bases between them. The germline V gene encodes CDR1 SGHAT and CDR2 FQNNGV. CDR3 sequence (DNA): TGTGCCAGCAGAGGACTAATAACCTACGAGCAGTACTTC. This sequence encodes CASRGLITYEQYF. Combining the CDR3 with reference TRBV11-2 and TRBJ2-7 gives the whole variable domain EAGVAQSPRYKIIEKRQSVAFWCNPISGHATLYWYQQILGQGPKLLIQFQNNGVVDDSQLPKDRFSAERLKGVDSTLKIQPAKLEDSAVYLCASRGLITYEQYFGPGTRLTVT.